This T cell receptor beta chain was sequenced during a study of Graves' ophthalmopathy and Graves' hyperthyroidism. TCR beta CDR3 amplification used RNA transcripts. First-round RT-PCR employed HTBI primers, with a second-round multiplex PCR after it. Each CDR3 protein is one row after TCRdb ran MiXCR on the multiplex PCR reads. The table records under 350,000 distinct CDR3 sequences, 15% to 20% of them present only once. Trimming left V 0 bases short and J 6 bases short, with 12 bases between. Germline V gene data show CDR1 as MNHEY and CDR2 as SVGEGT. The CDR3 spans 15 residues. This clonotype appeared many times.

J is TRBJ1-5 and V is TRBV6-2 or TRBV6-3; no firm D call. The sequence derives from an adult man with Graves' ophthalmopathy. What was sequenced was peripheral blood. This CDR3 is CASSYSRGRGQPQHF. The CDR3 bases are TGTGCCAGCAGTTACTCGCGCGGCCGCGGTCAGCCCCAGCATTTT.